The following is a TCR beta chain sequence with its context. Its target is unknown. Some clones are missing from TCRdb's copy, which holds only in-frame ones; the method was immunoSEQ multiplex PCR. The repertoire holds approximately 35,000 clones, with less than 97% as singletons. Germline V CDR1 and CDR2: SGHAT, FQNNGV. The CDR3 contains 13 residues. Germline trimming cut 4 bases from V and 6 bases from J; bases unmatched to any gene: 5. The data derive from a study of T cells in tuberculosis. For the study at large: In South Africa, adults with active tuberculosis were compared with IGRA-negative and latently infected IGRA-positive adolescents. Study-wide results and limits: The TCR-beta difference was not significant; alpha differences partly reflected length.

The sequence was obtained from a donor aged 10 to 29 with latent tuberculosis or without tuberculosis infection. This chain links TRBV11-2 with TRBJ2-7; 8 nucleotides agree with TRBD1. The sample was PBMCs. CDR3 sequence reads: CASSSGQGFEQYF. The CDR3 nucleotides read TGTGCCAGCAGCTCCGGACAGGGATTCGAGCAGTACTTC.